This paragraph covers one TCR beta chain sequence. Germline-derived CDR1 and CDR2 are SGDLS and YYNGEE. The CDR3 contains 13 residues. V was shortened by 4 bases and J by 7 bases, with 11 bases between the two germline ends. These data originate in a study of blood T cell repertoires in COVID-19. Study-level background: The United States, Italy and Spain provided the acute and convalescent COVID-19 samples. Nucleic acid was either cDNA or gDNA, and it came from T cells, B-cell-depleted T cells, or PBMCs.

Per the study methods: Nucleated cell number was recorded as an estimate derived from reference gene primer amplification. Libraries were prepared by immunoSEQ multiplex PCR; TCRdb keeps only in-frame clonotypes and omits some of them. That table is the source of V, J and clone size, and D and trimming were worked out from the DNA. The table includes around 23,000 clones, about 89% detected once. Sequencing was performed on peripheral blood. The chain has TRBV9 and TRBJ1-4; D unclear. This receptor was obtained from a man between 65 and 85 years old with active COVID-19. This chain's CDR3 is CASSPRPGEKLFF. CDR3 bases: TGTGCCAGCAGCCCGCGTCCGGGTGAAAAACTGTTTTTT.